The text below deals with one T cell receptor (beta chain). The antigen remains undetermined. Germline CDR1 is MNHEY and CDR2 is SMNVEV (reference sequence). The V and J ends lost 8 bases and 3 bases respectively, with 17 bases between them. The CDR3 covers 14 residues. The data are from a study of cytomegalovirus exposure and HLA in healthy donors. Overall study findings and caveats: A list of about 180 TCR beta chains associated with cytomegalovirus was given.

A multiplex PCR was run with 60 Vbeta primers and 13 Jbeta primers. Clones were sequenced by immunoSEQ multiplex PCR, and TCRdb holds only the in-frame ones, with some missing. The sample lists about 170,000 clones, 75% to 85% occurring once. The sequence was obtained from a female donor in good health and CMV-seronegative. The chain links TRBV27 to TRBJ2-7, with unresolved D. The sample was PBMCs. This CDR3 is CASSRSLRVYEQYF. Written as DNA, the CDR3 is TGTGCCAGCTCGAGGAGCTTACGAGTCTACGAGCAGTACTTC.